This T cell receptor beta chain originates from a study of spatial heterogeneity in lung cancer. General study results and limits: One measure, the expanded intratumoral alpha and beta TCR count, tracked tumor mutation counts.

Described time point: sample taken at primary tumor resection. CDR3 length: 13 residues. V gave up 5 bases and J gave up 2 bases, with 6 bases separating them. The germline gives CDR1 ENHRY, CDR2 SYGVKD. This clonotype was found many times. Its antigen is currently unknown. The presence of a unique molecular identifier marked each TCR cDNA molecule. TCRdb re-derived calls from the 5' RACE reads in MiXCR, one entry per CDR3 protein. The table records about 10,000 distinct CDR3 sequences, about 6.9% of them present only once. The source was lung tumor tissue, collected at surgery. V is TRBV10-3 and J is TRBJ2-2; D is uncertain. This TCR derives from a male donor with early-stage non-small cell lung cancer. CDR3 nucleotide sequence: TGTGCCATCAGTTTTGACAACACCGGGGAGCTGTTTTTT. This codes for CAISFDNTGELFF.